This passage covers 15 T cell receptor beta chains from one sample sequenced in a study of blood T cell repertoires in COVID-19. Only in-frame clones appear in the TCRdb table, and some are missing; sequencing was by immunoSEQ multiplex PCR. This table holds roughly 180,000 clones, roughly 80% found once. Input material: PBMCs or T cells enriched from blood (not recorded which). All receptors come from a man aged 35-49 years who had recovered from COVID-19.

CDR3 nucleotide sequence: TGTGCCAGCAGCACGCGACAGGGCGCTAACTATGGCTACACCTTC. Amino acid sequence: CASSTRQGANYGYTF. The V gene is TRBV7-9, the J gene TRBJ1-2; 7 bases agree with TRBD1. Germline CDR1 reads SEHNR; CDR2 reads FQNEAQ (reference sequence). The CDR3 totals 15 residues. J gave up 0 bases and V 5 bases, and 6 bases lay outside the gene matches.

The chain couples TRBV18 to TRBJ2-2; D ambiguous. Germline V gene data show CDR1 as KGHSH and CDR2 as LQKENI. The ends were cut back, 2 bases at V and 6 bases at J, with 10 bases in the middle. The CDR3 contains 14 residues. The CDR3 region is CASSPGFGPGELFF. CDR3 bases: TGTGCCAGCTCACCAGGGTTTGGGCCCGGGGAGCTGTTTTTT.

This sequence joins TRBV7-9 and TRBJ1-1, with TRBD1 as a possible D gene (5 bases). This CDR3 has 15 residues. V lost 7 bases and J lost 6, with 21 bases in between. Germline V gene lookup returns CDR1 SEHNR and CDR2 FQNEAQ (reference sequence). In nucleotides, the CDR3 is TGTGCCAGCAACCTCGTCGGGCAGGGCGGTTCTGAAGCTTTCTTT. Its translation is CASNLVGQGGSEAFF.

On this clone itself: This specimen includes other DNA sequences encoding the same CDR3. The chain employs TRBV3-1 (or the pseudogene TRBV3-2) and TRBJ1-1; a possible D gene is TRBD1 (5 bases). Germline V gene data show CDR1 as LGHDT and CDR2 as YNNKEL (reference sequence). The CDR3 has 12 amino acids. Trimming took 3 bases from V and 8 from J, leaving 10 bases between them. The CDR3 coding sequence is TGTGCCAGCAGCCAGGGGGGGGAGGAAGCTTTCTTT. Translating gives CASSQGGEEAFF.

The gene calls are TRBV7-9 and TRBJ2-4; 7 bases map to TRBD1. CDR3 length: 13 amino acids. Looked up from germline, CDR1 is SEHNR and CDR2 is FQNEAQ (reference sequence). The J segment lost 6 bases and the V segment lost 1 base, leaving 0 bases of the junction unmatched. The CDR3 protein is CASSLGQGNIQYF. In nucleotides, the CDR3 is TGTGCCAGCAGCTTAGGACAGGGAAACATTCAGTACTTC.

The rearrangement links TRBV19 to TRBJ1-2; the D is unclear. This CDR3 region has 12 residues. V shed 7 bases and J shed 4 bases, with 10 bases lying between them. Germline V gene lookup returns CDR1 LNHDA and CDR2 SQIVND (reference sequence). The CDR3 loop reads CASTRGFYGYTF. The CDR3 nucleotides are TGTGCCAGTACTCGGGGTTTCTATGGCTACACCTTC.

The V call is TRBV5-1, the J call TRBJ1-1; 7 positions agree with TRBD1. This CDR3 spans 16 amino acids. Trimming at V came to 3 bases and at J to 5 bases, leaving 13 bases not matched to a gene. Germline CDR1 is SGHRS and CDR2 is YFSETQ. CDR3 residues: CASSSRTGSSSTEAFF. CDR3 DNA sequence: TGCGCCAGCAGCTCCAGGACAGGCAGTTCGTCGACTGAAGCTTTCTTT.

The chain combines TRBV30 with TRBJ2-1; 9 nucleotides align to TRBD1. The CDR3 covers 14 residues. Trimming removed 0 bases from V and 7 bases from J; junction bases left unmatched: 4. Germline V gene lookup returns CDR1 GTSNPN and CDR2 SVGIG (reference sequence). The CDR3 is CAWSVQGASNEQFF. CDR3 nucleotides: TGTGCCTGGAGTGTACAGGGGGCATCGAATGAGCAGTTCTTC.

V gene TRBV19 combines with J gene TRBJ2-1, with a weak D call TRBD2 (5 bases). Germline loops: CDR1 LNHDA, CDR2 SQIVND (reference sequence). Trimming took 10 bases from V and 0 from J, leaving 13 bases between them. This CDR3 is 14 amino acids long. The CDR3 nucleotides are TGTGCCACAACAACTAGTTCCTCCTACAATGAGCAGTTCTTC. As protein: CATTTSSSYNEQFF.

The rearrangement uses TRBV4-1 and TRBJ2-4, with 7 nucleotides matching TRBD2. V gave up 1 base and J gave up 9 bases; unmatched junction bases: 9. The germline V gene has CDR1 MGHRA and CDR2 YSYEKL. The CDR3 totals 15 residues. This chain's CDR3 is CASSQGATGGGIQYF. CDR3 DNA: TGCGCCAGCAGCCAAGGCGCAACGGGAGGAGGCATTCAGTACTTC.

The chain joins TRBV14 to TRBJ2-7, with 10 nucleotides matching TRBD1. In germline, CDR1 is SGHDN, CDR2 FVKESK. The CDR3 spans 16 residues. The V and J ends lost 2 bases and 5 bases, in that order; junction bases with no gene match: 9. The CDR3: CASSQMNGTGEHEQYV. The CDR3, as DNA: TGTGCCAGCAGCCAAATGAATGGGACAGGGGAGCACGAGCAGTACGTC.

The chain is built from TRBV25-1 and TRBJ1-1, with TRBD1 matching 7 bases. CDR1 and CDR2 from the germline V gene are MGHDK and SYGVNS. CDR3 length: 15 amino acids. Losses at the gene ends were 4 bases for V and 0 bases for J; bases not matched to a gene: 5. The CDR3 is CASSGTGTVNTEAFF. CDR3 nucleotides: TGTGCCAGCAGTGGGACCGGGACAGTGAACACTGAAGCTTTCTTT.

The V gene is TRBV19, the J gene TRBJ1-4; perhaps TRBD1 as D (6 bases). Trimming took off 4 bases at V and 0 bases at J, with 9 bases between the two ends. The CDR3 is 15 amino acids. Germline V gives CDR1 LNHDA, CDR2 SQIVND (reference sequence). CDR3 nucleotides: TGTGCCAGTAGTACAGGGGCCCCAACTAATGAAAAACTGTTTTTT. It specifies CASSTGAPTNEKLFF.

This clone was seen only a few times. V is TRBV6-5 and J is TRBJ2-3; weak D call: TRBD1 (6 bases). CDR3 length equals 15 residues. Germline V gene sequence: CDR1 MNHEY, CDR2 SVGAGI. Trimming took 7 bases from V and 5 from J, leaving 19 bases between them. Here the CDR3 DNA reads TGTGCCAGCATGTTGGGGGCCCTAGGAGGAGATACGCAGTATTTT. Encoded protein: CASMLGALGGDTQYF.

The chain is built from TRBV7-6 and TRBJ1-5, with TRBD1 identical over 11 bases. The CDR3 contains 15 residues. The junction had 5 bases not matched to a gene; V was cut back by 6 bases and J by 4 bases. The germline V gene has CDR1 SGHVS and CDR2 FNYEAQ. The CDR3 DNA is TGTGCCAGCAGTTCCGGGACAGGGGGGAATCAGCCCCAGCATTTT. Translating gives CASSSGTGGNQPQHF.